Listed below are T cell receptor beta chains from one sample, sequenced in a study of response to subunit inactivated influenza vaccine. TCRdb recomputed calls from the RT-PCR reads with MiXCR, one row per CDR3 protein. This sample carries about 480,000 distinct CDR3 sequences, approximately 9.9% of them seen once, and the ten largest clones take around 12%. This sample comprised PBMCs from blood, obtained roughly 47 days after vaccination. The receptor source for this set is a man aged 50 or older who received an inactivated influenza vaccine. Each CDR3 is given with its conserved first and last residue. The order of the fields is V gene, CDR3 length, J gene, D gene, clone size, CDR3 DNA, CDR3 protein. A D gene is named only where the DNA matches it firmly. A clone size is listed for some rows: how often the clone was seen (once, few, many), or a class if it is expanded.

>TRBV9|15|TRBJ1-1|TRBD1|.
TGTGCCAGCAGCCCCTACCGGACAGGGGACACTGAAGCTTTCTTT
CASSPYRTGDTEAFF
>TRBV7-9|15|TRBJ2-1|TRBD2|many
TGTGCCAGCAGCTTAACTAGCGGGTTCTACAATGAGCAGTTCTTC
CASSLTSGFYNEQFF
>TRBV5-6|15|TRBJ2-1|TRBD2|many
TGTGCCAGCAGCCGACTAGCGGGAGAATCTAATGAGCAGTTCTTC
CASSRLAGESNEQFF
>TRBV5-1|18|TRBJ2-1|.|few
TGCGCCAGCAGCTTGTATTTGCGCGGTACAGGGCTATACAATGAGCAGTTCTTC
CASSLYLRGTGLYNEQFF
>TRBV5-1|18|TRBJ2-1|.|few
TGCGCCAGCAGCTTGGCTGTCTGGGAGAAAAGCTCCTACAATGAGCAGTTCTTC
CASSLAVWEKSSYNEQFF
>TRBV20-1|15|TRBJ2-7|TRBD2|few
TGCAGTGCTTACCCATCCGGACTAGCGGGATCCGAGCAGTACTTC
CSAYPSGLAGSEQYF
>TRBV5-1|14|TRBJ1-1|.|many
TGCGCCAGCAGCTCGCAGGTCACCGCTACTGAAGCTTTCTTT
CASSSQVTATEAFF
>TRBV7-2|16|TRBJ2-3|TRBD2|many
TGTGCCAGCAGCACGCCTAGCGGGAGCTTCACAGATACGCAGTATTTT
CASSTPSGSFTDTQYF
>TRBV4-1|17|TRBJ2-7|.|few
TGCGCCAGCAGCCAAGTGACAGGACACCGATTCTCCTACGAGCAGTACTTC
CASSQVTGHRFSYEQYF
>TRBV12-3/TRBV12-4|14|TRBJ1-6|.|few
TGTGCCAGCAGTCCAAGGGGATCGAATTCACCCCTCCACTTT
CASSPRGSNSPLHF
>TRBV20-1|13|TRBJ2-7|TRBD1|few
TGCAGTGCTAGTCTGGGACAGGGTGGCGAGCAGTACTTC
CSASLGQGGEQYF
>TRBV5-5|14|TRBJ1-2|TRBD1|.
TGTGCCAGCAGAGCTCCGGGACAGATCTATGGCTACACCTTC
CASRAPGQIYGYTF
>TRBV6-2/TRBV6-3|13|TRBJ2-5|.|.
TGTGCCAGCAGTTACTACAGCGAAGAGACCCAGTACTTC
CASSYYSEETQYF